This entry describes one T cell receptor beta chain. What this receptor recognizes is not known. No base quality information exists; no much larger clone differs at one position. TCRbeta CDR3 regions were amplified from genomic DNA using the immunoSEQ Assay, a bias-controlled multiplex PCR. The study's processing was this. The number of nucleated cells in each sample was estimated by amplification of reference gene primers within the assay. To quantify the absolute abundance of each unique TCRbeta CDR3 rearrangement, sequence reads were collapsed and filtered. Productive Simpson clonality was computed per sample as the square root of Simpson's diversity index over productive rearrangements. Sourced from immuneACCESS, this table was stored by TCRdb with only in-frame sequences that have V and J called. A share of the clones is absent; for the studies checked, an unresolved V gene accounts for under half, and the remainder has no known explanation. V, J and clone size derive from that table, while D and trimming were established from the DNA sequence. This sample holds 30,000 to 40,000 clones; less than 85% were observed only once. Approximately 15% of the sample is held by the ten biggest clonotypes.

The data were obtained in a study of blood T cell repertoires in COVID-19 (dated by TCRdb to about 2020). About the investigation overall: The collaborator samples originated in the United States, Italy and Spain and spanned the acute and convalescent phases of COVID-19. The material from the prospective study consisted of cDNA or gDNA derived from T cells, B-cell-depleted T cells, or PBMCs. Deeply sampled blood TCRbeta repertoires from subjects exposed to, actively infected with, or recovered from COVID-19 were included in the dataset. The repertoires were released in a freely available public database intended as a resource for research on the immune response to SARS-CoV-2. The samples were drawn from the first 160 participants of the ongoing ImmuneRACE study and from 1,254 subjects provided by 6 global collaborators. Nearly every sample came with metadata listing a de-identified subject ID, COVID-19 status, age in years and sex. Where available, HLA class I and class II types were obtained from metadata supplied by the sample provider rather than from assay-based typing. Overall study results and their limits: Clinical and demographic metadata were provided uncurated, with the amount varying by source and participant.

Whole blood was collected in K2EDTA tubes by collaborating institutions according to the institutions' own protocols. For TCRbeta analysis, collaborators shipped samples as frozen whole blood, isolated PBMCs, or DNA extracted from either of those sample types. V loses 3 bases, J loses 1 base, and the germline ends lie 9 bases apart. Inclusive of the bounding cysteine and phenylalanine, the CDR3 is 15 residues long. Just CDR3 DNA is preserved here, 45 bases in frame from base 1. From the germline V gene, CDR1 is MDHEN and CDR2 is SYDVKM. The chain links TRBV28 with TRBJ2-2; the best D guess is TRBD1, with 5 bases matching. Input material: peripheral blood. The source is a woman in her seventies with acute or convalescent COVID-19. The sequenced DNA is TGTGCCAGCAGTTTTAGGCAGGGGAACACCGGGGAGCTGTTTTTT. This encodes CASSFRQGNTGELFF.